This section outlines one TCR beta chain sequence together with its context. Its antigen is unknown. This sample is drawn from a study of a mutant IDH1 vaccine in newly diagnosed glioma. Findings of the study overall: Pseudoprogression seemed unrelated to changes in top peripheral T cell clonotypes.

Indicated time point: week 23, last vaccination. All doses held 300 ug of mutant IDH1 20-mer peptide, with topical imiquimod. The CDR3 covers 14 residues. V was trimmed by 10 bases and J by 2 bases, leaving 15 bases between them. Germline V gene sequence: CDR1 MDHEN, CDR2 SYDVKM. Method: immunoSEQ multiplex PCR; TCRdb's copy keeps in-frame clones and lacks some. Among tens of thousands of clones listed, around 83% were seen once. The chain recombines TRBV28 with TRBJ1-3; the D is unclear. This TCR derives from a woman aged 50 to 65 with glioma. The specimen was PBMCs, collected from a glioma patient whose treatment included an IDH1 peptide vaccine. CDR3 residues: CATSTTRTGNTIYF. The CDR3 DNA follows: TGTGCCACTTCTACCACCCGAACTGGAAACACCATATATTTT. Combining the CDR3 with reference TRBV28 and TRBJ1-3 gives the whole variable domain DVKVTQSSRYLVKRTGEKVFLECVQDMDHENMFWYRQDPGLGLRLIYFSYDVKMKEKGDIPEGYSVSREKKERFSLILESASTNQTSMYLCATSTTRTGNTIYFGEGSWLTVV.